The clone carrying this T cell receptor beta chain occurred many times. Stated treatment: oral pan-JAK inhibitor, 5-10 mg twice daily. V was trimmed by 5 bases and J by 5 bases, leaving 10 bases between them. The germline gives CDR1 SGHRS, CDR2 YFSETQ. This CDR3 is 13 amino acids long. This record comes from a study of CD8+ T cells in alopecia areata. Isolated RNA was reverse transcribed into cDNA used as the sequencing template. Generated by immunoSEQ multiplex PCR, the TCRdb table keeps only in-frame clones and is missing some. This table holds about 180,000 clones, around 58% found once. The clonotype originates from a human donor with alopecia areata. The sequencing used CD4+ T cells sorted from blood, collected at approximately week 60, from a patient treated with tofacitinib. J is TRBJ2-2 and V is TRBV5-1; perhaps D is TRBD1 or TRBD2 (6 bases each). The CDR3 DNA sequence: TGCGCCAGCAGAGGGGGGACAACCGGGGAGCTGTTTTTT. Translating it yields CASRGGTTGELFF.